This TCR beta chain is from a study of T cell repertoires in cytomegalovirus infection. Study context: CMV epitopes that were recently identified and HLA-C-restricted were used alongside well-studied HLA-B-restricted ones. Matching HLA type, along with CMV infection, was indicated by public TCR beta signatures.

Regarding this clonotype: As yet, its antigen is unknown.

This CDR3 contains 13 residues. The V and J ends lost 8 bases and 4 bases respectively, with 14 bases between them. The germline V gene has CDR1 SGHAT and CDR2 FQNNGV. TCRdb passed the reads through MiXCR, listing each CDR3 protein once. Of roughly 570,000 distinct CDR3 sequences in the sample, about 40% were seen once. Whole-study results and caveats: HLA-C-restricted CMV clonotypes gave the most frequent clonotype in two of eight donors.

Material: cultured PBMCs, obtained from culture after CMV antigen stimulation. The clonotype comes from a human donor in good health (CMV status not recorded). Some clones in this sample may be carry-over from other donors' samples. The genes are TRBV11-2 and TRBJ1-1; D is perhaps TRBD1 (6 bases). CDR3 loop: CASGGVRGTEAFF. DNA of the CDR3: TGTGCCAGCGGTGGAGTCAGGGGCACTGAAGCTTTCTTT.